This T cell receptor (beta chain) was sequenced for a study of blood T cell repertoires in COVID-19. Study at large: Samples taken during acute and convalescent COVID-19 were collected in the United States, Italy and Spain. In each case, the material was cDNA or gDNA derived from T cells, B-cell-depleted T cells, or PBMCs.

Methods used by the authors: Estimated nucleated cell counts came from reference gene primer amplification. Here immunoSEQ multiplex PCR was the method, and the copy in TCRdb shows in-frame clones only, minus some. The DNA gave D and trimming, while V, J and clone size come from that table. This table has around 14,000 clones, over 75% appearing once. The length of the CDR3 is 18 residues. The ends lost 4 bases at V and 7 bases at J; junction bases unmatched: 17. Germline V lookup: CDR1 LGHDT, CDR2 YNNKEL (reference sequence). The chain recombines TRBV3-1 (or the pseudogene TRBV3-2) with TRBJ2-1, with 9 positions matching TRBD2. The sequence derives from a human donor in a cohort sampled during active COVID-19. Sequenced: peripheral blood. The CDR3 loop is CASSRYSGRASPGNEQFF. The CDR3 coding sequence is TGTGCCAGCAGCCGATATAGCGGGAGAGCTTCTCCGGGGAATGAGCAGTTCTTC.